This entry lists 9 T cell receptor beta chains sequenced from one sample in a study of technical replicates of blood from several donors. Data came from immunoSEQ multiplex PCR; TCRdb stores just in-frame clones and leaves some out. The sample carries around 83,000 clones, 85% to 95% recorded once. Sequenced sample: T cells isolated from PBMCs. The receptors shown here come from a human donor in good health.

The CDR3 DNA reads as TGTGCCAGCTCACCAAACCAATCAGGAGGAGAGACCCAGTACTTC. Translation: CASSPNQSGGETQYF. The chain recombines TRBV18 with TRBJ2-5; TRBD2 is a possible D gene (5 bases). Per germline, CDR1 KGHSH and CDR2 LQKENI. The CDR3 is made up of 15 amino acids. Trimming left V 2 bases short and J 4 bases short, with 14 bases between.

V gene TRBV11-3 combines with J gene TRBJ2-5, with D uncertain. The CDR3 loop spans 12 amino acids. Trimming left V 5 bases short and J 0 bases short, with 4 bases between. From germline, CDR1 is SGHNT and CDR2 YENEEA. DNA of the CDR3: TGTGCCAGCAGCGTCAACCAAGAGACCCAGTACTTC. This codes for CASSVNQETQYF.

The J gene is TRBJ2-7, the V gene TRBV5-6; D is perhaps TRBD2 (7 bases). The CDR3 totals 15 residues. CDR1 SGHDT and CDR2 YYEEEE come from the germline V gene. V was shortened by 1 base and J by 6 bases, with 17 bases between the two germline ends. This chain's CDR3 is CASSLQKVGGREQYF. DNA for the CDR3: TGTGCCAGCAGCTTGCAAAAAGTGGGGGGGCGCGAGCAGTACTTC.

The chain carries TRBV4-1 and TRBJ1-1; D not certain. Trimming pared 5 bases from V and 11 bases from J, leaving 15 bases between. The CDR3 is made up of 12 amino acids. Germline V gives CDR1 MGHRA, CDR2 YSYEKL. CDR3 loop: CASSDLQSRAFF. The CDR3 DNA follows: TGCGCCAGCAGCGACTTGCAGAGCCGGGCTTTCTTT.

The chain couples TRBV4-2 to TRBJ2-1; TRBD1 is a possible D gene (6 bases). V was cut by 5 bases and J by 10 bases, with 18 bases left in between. The CDR3 contains 14 residues. Germline lookup yields CDR1 LGHNA and CDR2 YNFKEQ. The CDR3, as DNA: TGTGCCAGCAGCGGGGAAGGGGGTGAACAAGAGCAGTTCTTC. This translates into CASSGEGGEQEQFF.

This chain links TRBV5-5 with TRBJ2-1; no reliable D call. Germline lookup yields CDR1 SGHKS and CDR2 YYEKEE (reference sequence). The ends were cut back, 3 bases at V and 10 bases at J, with 5 bases in the middle. CDR3 length: 10 amino acids. The chain's CDR3 is CASSSTEQFF. The CDR3 DNA follows: TGTGCCAGCAGCTCTACCGAGCAGTTCTTC. Filled out from reference TRBV5-5 and TRBJ2-1, the complete variable domain reads DAGVTQSPTHLIKTRGQQVTLRCSPISGHKSVSWYQQVLGQGPQFIFQYYEKEERGRGNFPDRFSARQFPNYSSELNVNALLLGDSALYLCASSSTEQFFGPGTRLTVL.

In DNA, the CDR3 is TGTGCCAGCAGCGAGACTAGCGGCCCCTACGAGCAGTACTTC. The encoded protein is CASSETSGPYEQYF. The chain links TRBV9 to TRBJ2-7, with TRBD2 identical over 9 bases. The germline CDR1 and CDR2 sequences are SGDLS and YYNGEE. The junction had 3 bases not matched to a gene; V was cut back by 3 bases and J by 2 bases. This CDR3 is 14 amino acids long.

The rearrangement joins TRBV11-2 to TRBJ2-2; 9 bases match TRBD2. The CDR3 loop spans 15 amino acids. The germline CDR1 and CDR2 sequences are SGHAT and FQNNGV. Trimming took 1 base from V and 8 from J; bases not matched to a gene: 5. CDR3 region: CASSLGTSDTGELFF. In DNA, the CDR3 is TGTGCCAGCAGCTTAGGGACTAGCGATACTGGGGAGCTGTTTTTT.

This chain connects TRBV11-2 to TRBJ2-2; D uncertain. The length of the CDR3 is 15 residues. V dropped 2 bases and J dropped 5 bases, with 12 bases sitting between them. Germline CDR1 reads SGHAT; CDR2 reads FQNNGV. CDR3 sequence: CASSLSARKTGELFF. CDR3 sequence (DNA): TGTGCCAGCAGCTTAAGTGCGAGAAAAACCGGGGAGCTGTTTTTT.